This record covers a single T cell receptor beta chain. Its antigen is still unknown. This sample is drawn from a study of response to subunit inactivated influenza vaccine. TCRdb processed the RT-PCR reads anew with MiXCR; each CDR3 protein has one entry. The sample consists of approximately 310,000 distinct CDR3 sequences, 21% of them appearing once. Findings of the study overall: The authors suggested that every seasonal influenza vaccination recruits few new T cells.

Germline loops: CDR1 MDHEN, CDR2 SYDVKM. Trimming shortened V by 4 bases and J by 2 bases, and 13 bases separated the two germline ends. This CDR3 has 15 residues. The rearrangement uses TRBV28 and TRBJ2-3, with D possibly being TRBD1 (5 bases). The sequence derives from a man aged 50 to 69 who received an inactivated influenza vaccine. Sequences were derived from PBMCs from blood, sampled approximately 20 months after vaccination. CDR3 loop: CASSSTAPDTDTQYF. In DNA, the CDR3 is TGTGCCAGCAGTTCGACAGCGCCTGACACAGATACGCAGTATTTT.